This is a list of T cell receptor beta chains from one sample in a study of blood T cell repertoires in COVID-19. Profiling relied on immunoSEQ multiplex PCR, and the TCRdb table lists in-frame clones only, not all of them. This sample has about 81,000 clones, with roughly 75% found just once. The sample taken for sequencing was peripheral blood. The receptors were sampled from a woman aged 50 to 60 with acute or convalescent COVID-19. Each CDR3 is given with its conserved first and last residue. D genes are given only for firm matches. Rows give clone size only sometimes, using once, few, many, or a class for an expanded clone.

V: TRBV5-1
D: TRBD1
J: TRBJ1-1
size: NA
CDR3: CASSLVQGAGTEAFF
DNA: TGCGCCAGCAGCTTGGTACAGGGGGCGGGCACTGAAGCTTTCTTT

V: TRBV12-3/TRBV12-4
D: TRBD1
J: TRBJ1-2
size: NA
CDR3: CASSWTGKNGYTF
DNA: TGTGCCAGCAGTTGGACAGGGAAAAATGGCTACACCTTC

V: TRBV29-1
D: TRBD1
J: TRBJ1-1
size: NA
CDR3: CSVEGQGRNTEAFF
DNA: TGCAGCGTTGAAGGACAGGGGAGGAACACTGAAGCTTTCTTT

V: TRBV27
D: NA
J: TRBJ1-2
size: NA
CDR3: CASSFWSSYGYTF
DNA: TGTGCCAGCAGTTTCTGGTCGAGCTATGGCTACACCTTC

V: TRBV5-1
D: NA
J: TRBJ1-2
size: NA
CDR3: CASSLGVNYGYTF
DNA: TGCGCCAGCAGCCTAGGGGTTAACTATGGCTACACCTTC

V: TRBV18
D: NA
J: TRBJ2-7
size: NA
CDR3: CASSLADKGYEQYF
DNA: TGTGCCAGCTCTCTAGCTGACAAAGGCTACGAGCAGTACTTC

V: TRBV7-2
D: TRBD2
J: TRBJ2-1
size: NA
CDR3: CASSLMSGEYNEQFF
DNA: TGTGCCAGCAGCTTGATGAGCGGGGAGTACAATGAGCAGTTCTTC

V: TRBV7-2
D: TRBD1
J: TRBJ1-1
size: NA
CDR3: CASSFGTENTEAFF
DNA: TGTGCCAGCAGCTTCGGGACAGAGAACACTGAAGCTTTCTTT

V: TRBV3-1/TRBV3-2
D: NA
J: TRBJ1-3
size: NA
CDR3: CASSQVGVRTGNTIYF
DNA: TGTGCCAGCAGCCAAGTCGGGGTGAGAACTGGAAACACCATATATTTT

V: TRBV3-1/TRBV3-2
D: TRBD1
J: TRBJ1-1
size: NA
CDR3: CASSHTTGHPEAFF
DNA: TGTGCCAGCAGCCACACGACAGGGCACCCTGAAGCTTTCTTT

V: TRBV27
D: TRBD1
J: TRBJ2-3
size: NA
CDR3: CASNTRDRGGTDTQYF
DNA: TGTGCCAGCAATACCCGGGACAGGGGGGGAACAGATACGCAGTATTTT

V: TRBV5-4
D: NA
J: TRBJ2-3
size: NA
CDR3: CASSGAASTDTQYF
DNA: TGTGCCTCGAGTGGGGCGGCGAGCACAGATACGCAGTATTTT

V: TRBV7-9
D: TRBD2
J: TRBJ2-1
size: once
CDR3: CASSLSGTSDEQFF
DNA: TGTGCCAGCAGCTTATCAGGGACTAGCGATGAGCAGTTCTTC

V: TRBV9
D: TRBD1
J: TRBJ1-1
size: NA
CDR3: CASSVGGQGAEAFF
DNA: TGTGCCAGCAGCGTAGGGGGACAGGGGGCTGAAGCTTTCTTT

V: TRBV27
D: TRBD1
J: TRBJ1-6
size: NA
CDR3: CASSSGTGGPYNSPLHF
DNA: TGTGCCAGCAGTTCCGGGACAGGGGGCCCCTATAATTCACCCCTCCACTTT

V: TRBV3-1/TRBV3-2
D: NA
J: TRBJ1-4
size: few
CDR3: CASSQGTDEKLFF
DNA: TGTGCCAGCAGCCAAGGGACAGATGAAAAACTGTTTTTT

V: TRBV28
D: NA
J: TRBJ1-5
size: NA
CDR3: CASRSDRSNQPQHF
DNA: TGTGCCAGCAGATCGGACAGAAGCAATCAGCCCCAGCATTTT

V: TRBV6-5
D: NA
J: TRBJ1-6
size: NA
CDR3: CASRDSYYNSPLHF
DNA: TGTGCCAGCAGGGACAGCTACTATAATTCACCCCTCCACTTT

V: TRBV7-2
D: NA
J: TRBJ2-3
size: NA
CDR3: CASSPGNGAGTQYF
DNA: TGTGCCAGCAGCCCTGGAAACGGGGCGGGGACGCAGTATTTT

V: TRBV6-2/TRBV6-3
D: NA
J: TRBJ1-4
size: few
CDR3: CASSPETGENEKLFF
DNA: TGTGCCAGCAGCCCTGAGACAGGCGAGAATGAAAAACTGTTTTTT

V: TRBV7-6
D: TRBD1
J: TRBJ2-7
size: NA
CDR3: CASSRDREYEQYF
DNA: TGTGCCAGCAGCCGGGACAGAGAATACGAGCAGTACTTC

V: TRBV6-2/TRBV6-3
D: NA
J: TRBJ1-1
size: NA
CDR3: CASSSGGTPNTEAFF
DNA: TGTGCCAGCAGTTCCGGGGGGACACCGAACACTGAAGCTTTCTTT

V: TRBV6-5
D: NA
J: TRBJ1-2
size: once
CDR3: CASSINPQGNYGYTF
DNA: TGTGCCAGCAGCATAAACCCACAGGGTAACTATGGCTACACCTTC

V: TRBV12-3/TRBV12-4
D: NA
J: TRBJ2-7
size: NA
CDR3: CAWATVTYEQYF
DNA: TGTGCCTGGGCGACGGTAACCTACGAGCAGTACTTC

V: TRBV6-1
D: NA
J: TRBJ1-3
size: once
CDR3: CASREQGGLSGNTIYF
DNA: TGTGCCAGCAGGGAACAGGGAGGCCTCTCTGGAAACACCATATATTTT

V: TRBV7-2
D: NA
J: TRBJ1-3
size: NA
CDR3: CASKRAPSGNTIYF
DNA: TGTGCCAGCAAGCGGGCCCCCTCTGGAAACACCATATATTTT

V: TRBV3-1/TRBV3-2
D: TRBD2
J: TRBJ2-2
size: NA
CDR3: CASSQGAGGATYTGELFF
DNA: TGTGCCAGCAGCCAAGGGGCGGGGGGCGCAACGTATACCGGGGAGCTGTTTTTT

V: TRBV13
D: TRBD2
J: TRBJ2-1
size: NA
CDR3: CASSRTSGGYNEQFF
DNA: TGTGCCAGCAGCCGGACTAGCGGGGGTTACAATGAGCAGTTCTTC

V: TRBV24-1
D: NA
J: TRBJ2-3
size: NA
CDR3: CATSDLLSTDTQYF
DNA: TGTGCCACCAGTGATTTGCTTAGCACAGATACGCAGTATTTT

V: TRBV4-1
D: NA
J: TRBJ1-1
size: NA
CDR3: CASSQENRGYTEAFF
DNA: TGCGCCAGCAGCCAAGAAAATAGGGGTTACACTGAAGCTTTCTTT

V: TRBV12-3/TRBV12-4
D: NA
J: TRBJ1-1
size: NA
CDR3: CASSQYSNTEAFF
DNA: TGCGCCAGCAGCCAATACTCGAACACTGAAGCTTTCTTT

V: TRBV29-1
D: TRBD1
J: TRBJ2-5
size: NA
CDR3: CSAWGQGKTQYF
DNA: TGCAGCGCATGGGGACAGGGAAAGACCCAGTACTTC

V: TRBV5-6
D: TRBD2
J: TRBJ2-1
size: few
CDR3: CASTFWRGLKIKSYNEQFF
DNA: TGTGCCAGCACCTTTTGGCGGGGACTAAAGATAAAGTCCTACAATGAGCAGTTCTTC

V: TRBV2
D: TRBD1
J: TRBJ2-3
size: NA
CDR3: CARQDRGTDTQYF
DNA: TGTGCCAGACAGGACAGGGGCACAGATACGCAGTATTTT

V: TRBV3-1/TRBV3-2
D: NA
J: TRBJ2-7
size: NA
CDR3: CASSQDFFDEQYF
DNA: TGTGCCAGCAGCCAAGATTTCTTTGACGAGCAGTACTTC

V: TRBV7-8
D: NA
J: TRBJ2-5
size: NA
CDR3: CASSPASGETQYF
DNA: TGTGCCAGCAGCCCAGCCTCGGGGGAGACCCAGTACTTC

V: TRBV6-2/TRBV6-3
D: TRBD2
J: TRBJ2-3
size: few
CDR3: CASSTLAGGDTQYF
DNA: TGTGCCAGCAGTACCCTAGCGGGGGGAGATACGCAGTATTTT

V: TRBV5-1
D: NA
J: TRBJ2-3
size: NA
CDR3: CASSIGLQTTDTQYF
DNA: TGCGCCAGCAGCATCGGACTTCAAACCACAGATACGCAGTATTTT

V: TRBV2
D: TRBD1
J: TRBJ2-2
size: NA
CDR3: CASRPRTGAATGELFF
DNA: TGTGCCAGCAGACCCCGGACAGGGGCTGCCACCGGGGAGCTGTTTTTT

V: TRBV7-9
D: NA
J: TRBJ1-6
size: NA
CDR3: CASSLARLDSPLHF
DNA: TGTGCCAGCAGCTTAGCCAGGCTTGATTCACCCCTCCACTTT

V: TRBV4-3
D: TRBD2
J: TRBJ2-3
size: NA
CDR3: CASSHELPGLAGRQDTQYF
DNA: TGCGCCAGCAGCCATGAGCTCCCGGGACTAGCGGGGCGGCAGGATACGCAGTATTTT

V: TRBV21-1
D: NA
J: TRBJ1-1
size: NA
CDR3: CASSKVLRQINTEAFF
DNA: TGTGCCAGCAGCAAAGTTCTTAGACAGATCAACACTGAAGCTTTCTTT

V: TRBV21-1
D: NA
J: TRBJ1-3
size: NA
CDR3: CASSKGTGGKRPSGNTIYF
DNA: TGTGCCAGCAGCAAAGGGACAGGGGGCAAACGGCCCTCTGGAAACACCATATATTTT

V: TRBV30
D: NA
J: TRBJ2-3
size: NA
CDR3: CAWSVRVRTDTQYF
DNA: TGTGCCTGGAGTGTACGGGTGCGCACAGATACGCAGTATTTT